The 26 T cell receptor beta chains below were found in one sample sequenced in a study of siplizumab effects on memory and regulatory T cells. Repertoires were generated with immunoSEQ multiplex PCR, while TCRdb's copy carries only in-frame clones and drops some. Of 120,000 or so clones in the sample, about nine tenths were seen once. Specimen: CD4+ T cells sorted from blood. Every receptor here comes from a human donor in good health.

This rearrangement joins TRBV6-1 to TRBJ2-6; D is possibly TRBD1 (6 bases). Germline CDR1 reads MNHNS; CDR2 reads SASEGT. The CDR3 runs to 15 residues. V gave up 5 bases and J gave up 0 bases, with 8 bases separating them. CDR3 nucleotide sequence: TGTGCCAGCAGTAGAGGGGGCTCTGGGGCCAACGTCCTGACTTTC. Encoded protein: CASSRGGSGANVLTF.

V gene TRBV30 combines with J gene TRBJ2-1, with 8 bases aligning to TRBD2. The CDR3 loop spans 16 amino acids. Germline CDR1 is GTSNPN and CDR2 is SVGIG (reference sequence). Germline trimming cut 0 bases from V and 7 bases from J; bases unmatched to any gene: 11. The CDR3 sequence is CAWSVLRTSLSNEQFF. CDR3 in DNA: TGTGCCTGGAGTGTACTCCGGACTAGCCTCTCTAATGAGCAGTTCTTC.

This clone appeared once. V usage is TRBV27 and J usage is TRBJ1-1, with D unresolved. The germline gives CDR1 MNHEY, CDR2 SMNVEV (reference sequence). V was trimmed by 8 bases and J by 5 bases, leaving 18 bases between them. CDR3 length: 14 amino acids. The CDR3 DNA follows: TGTGCCAGCCAAACTAGAGCCGGTCGGACTGAAGCTTTCTTT. This translates into CASQTRAGRTEAFF.

V and J are TRBV10-3 and TRBJ1-1, with TRBD1 identical over 8 bases. Trimming took 6 bases from V and 2 from J; bases not matched to a gene: 11. The CDR3 length is 16 residues. In germline, CDR1 is ENHRY, CDR2 SYGVKD. The CDR3 loop reads CAISKMTGVRNTEAFF. For the CDR3, the DNA is TGTGCCATCAGCAAGATGACAGGGGTAAGAAACACTGAAGCTTTCTTT.

The J gene is TRBJ2-3, the V gene TRBV18; 10 positions agree with TRBD2. The CDR3 consists of 14 residues. The junction had 5 bases not matched to a gene; V was cut back by 7 bases and J by 4 bases. CDR1 and CDR2 (germline): KGHSH, LQKENI. CDR3 DNA sequence: TGTGCCAGCTTTTTGGGGACTAGCGCAGATACGCAGTATTTT. Protein product: CASFLGTSADTQYF.

This chain joins TRBV18 and TRBJ2-7; D is undetermined. There are 11 residues in the CDR3. CDR1 is KGHSH and CDR2 is LQKENI in the germline V gene. Trimming pared 5 bases from V and 2 bases from J, leaving 4 bases between. CDR3 coding DNA: TGTGCCAGCTCATACGCCTACGAGCAGTACTTC. This translates into CASSYAYEQYF.

This clone was counted once. The CDR3 here is CASSQISGQGAYEQYF. The CDR3 DNA sequence: TGTGCCAGCAGCCAAATTTCGGGACAGGGCGCCTACGAGCAGTACTTC. The V gene is TRBV4-2, the J gene TRBJ2-7; the match to TRBD1 covers 9 bases. CDR1 is LGHNA, CDR2 YNFKEQ, per germline. V dropped 2 bases and J dropped 2; count of bases not matched to a gene: 7. The CDR3 covers 16 residues.

This sequence joins TRBV11-2 and TRBJ2-7; 7 nucleotides match TRBD2. The length of the CDR3 is 18 residues. Germline trimming cut 7 bases from V and 1 base from J; bases unmatched to any gene: 19. CDR1 and CDR2 from the germline V gene are SGHAT and FQNNGV. CDR3 nucleotides: TGTGCCAGCAAGCCCGGGGAGGGGAGAGCAGGGCCTTCCTACGAGCAGTACTTC. Translation: CASKPGEGRAGPSYEQYF. Full variable domain (rest looked up from reference TRBV11-2 and TRBJ2-7): EAGVAQSPRYKIIEKRQSVAFWCNPISGHATLYWYQQILGQGPKLLIQFQNNGVVDDSQLPKDRFSAERLKGVDSTLKIQPAKLEDSAVYLCASKPGEGRAGPSYEQYFGPGTRLTVT.

This clone occurred many times. The V and J genes are TRBV6-5 and TRBJ1-5; D remains ambiguous. Germline values: CDR1 MNHEY, CDR2 SVGAGI. The CDR3 is 14 residues long. The V end lost 2 bases, the J end lost 7 bases, and 12 bases lay between the germline ends. This CDR3 reads CASSYDVFGQPQHF. The CDR3 coding sequence is TGTGCCAGCAGTTACGATGTCTTCGGCCAGCCCCAGCATTTT.

The V call is TRBV6-1, the J call TRBJ1-3, with D uncertain. Trimming pared 2 bases from V and 0 bases from J, leaving 11 bases between. There are 16 residues in the CDR3. CDR1 and CDR2 (germline): MNHNS, SASEGT. Here the CDR3 DNA reads TGTGCCAGCAGTGAACTAACCGCAGACTCTGGAAACACCATATATTTT. Translating it yields CASSELTADSGNTIYF.

The chain links TRBV6-5 to TRBJ2-3, with a tentative D call TRBD2 (5 bases). This CDR3 is built from 15 residues. Per the germline V gene, CDR1 is MNHEY and CDR2 is SVGAGI. Trimming left V 0 bases short and J 0 bases short, with 7 bases between. The CDR3 protein is CASSYSSVSTDTQYF. In DNA, the CDR3 is TGTGCCAGCAGTTACTCTAGCGTTAGCACAGATACGCAGTATTTT.

V is TRBV19 and J is TRBJ1-4, with D uncertain. Trimming removed 5 bases from V and 6 bases from J, with 7 bases in between. Germline CDR1 is LNHDA and CDR2 is SQIVND (reference sequence). This CDR3 is built from 12 residues. For the CDR3, the DNA is TGTGCCAGTAGTTATGGAGATGAAAAACTGTTTTTT. Translating gives CASSYGDEKLFF.

The rearrangement links TRBV19 to TRBJ1-2; possible D gene TRBD1, 5 bases. Germline CDR1 reads LNHDA; CDR2 reads SQIVND (reference sequence). The CDR3 covers 17 residues. Trimming took off 3 bases at V and 4 bases at J, with 21 bases between the two ends. CDR3 amino acids: CASSISQVGTGLYGYTF. Here the CDR3 DNA reads TGTGCCAGTAGTATCTCTCAAGTGGGGACCGGGCTCTATGGCTACACCTTC.

As concerns this clone: Within the sample, other DNA sequences also encode this same CDR3. The rearrangement joins TRBV6-5 to TRBJ1-1; D is unresolved. V was cut by 0 bases and J by 5 bases, with 7 bases left in between. Germline CDR1 is MNHEY and CDR2 is SVGAGI. The CDR3 is made up of 13 amino acids. The CDR3 bases are TGTGCCAGCAGTTACTCGACGGGAACTGAAGCTTTCTTT. This sequence encodes CASSYSTGTEAFF.

The gene calls are TRBV5-1 and TRBJ2-3; TRBD1 matches at 12 bases. Germline trimming cut 4 bases from V and 3 bases from J; bases unmatched to any gene: 9. The CDR3 is made up of 17 amino acids. CDR1 and CDR2 from the germline V gene are SGHRS and YFSETQ. The CDR3 loop is CASSPDGTGGGTDTQYF. CDR3 sequence (DNA): TGCGCCAGCAGCCCTGATGGGACAGGGGGCGGTACAGATACGCAGTATTTT.

V and J are TRBV9 and TRBJ1-2; 10 bases are a match to TRBD1. Germline CDR1 SGDLS, CDR2 YYNGEE. Trimming at V came to 4 bases and at J to 1 base, leaving 4 bases not matched to a gene. The CDR3 contains 15 residues. CDR3 protein: CASSPGDRGNYGYTF. As DNA, the CDR3 is TGTGCCAGCAGCCCCGGGGACAGGGGTAACTATGGCTACACCTTC.

This clone was found a few times. The genes are TRBV6-5 and TRBJ2-7; D possibly matches TRBD1 or TRBD2 (5 bases each). The CDR3 loop spans 12 amino acids. V lost 10 bases and J lost 1, with 11 bases in between. The germline V gene has CDR1 MNHEY and CDR2 SVGAGI. The CDR3 DNA follows: TGTGCCACCGGGACCCTTTCCTACGAGCAGTACTTC. Its translation is CATGTLSYEQYF.

This chain links TRBV23-1 with TRBJ2-3; 11 bases line up with TRBD2. TRBV23-1 qualifies as an ORF whose function is uncertain. The ends lost 0 bases at V and 1 base at J; junction bases unmatched: 6. The CDR3 is made up of 18 amino acids. The CDR3 DNA follows: TGCGCCAGCAGTCAATCGGTAGCGGGGGGGCCACGCACAGATACGCAGTATTTT. It yields the protein CASSQSVAGGPRTDTQYF.

The CDR3 region has the DNA TGCGCCAGCAGCCCAAATACACCGCCAGTGGCCCAGTACTTC. It yields the protein CASSPNTPPVAQYF. This chain connects TRBV5-1 to TRBJ2-5; the D is unclear. CDR1 SGHRS and CDR2 YFSETQ come from the germline V gene. Trimming cost V 4 bases and J 9 bases, with 19 bases left between them. The CDR3 extends over 14 amino acids.

This chain uses TRBV4-2 with TRBJ2-3; possibly TRBD1 for D (5 bases). The CDR3 has 17 amino acids. The germline gives CDR1 LGHNA, CDR2 YNFKEQ. V was cut by 0 bases and J by 4 bases, with 17 bases left in between. CDR3 DNA: TGTGCCAGCAGCCAAGATAGTCGGCAGGGAATTCCAGATACGCAGTATTTT. It yields the protein CASSQDSRQGIPDTQYF.

This chain connects TRBV5-1 to TRBJ2-7; D perhaps matches TRBD1 (5 bases). CDR1 is SGHRS, CDR2 YFSETQ, per germline. The CDR3 runs to 15 residues. V was cut by 0 bases and J by 2 bases, with 12 bases left in between. The chain's CDR3 is CASSLEVDSPYEQYF. The CDR3 DNA reads TGCGCCAGCAGCTTGGAAGTTGACAGCCCCTACGAGCAGTACTTC. The variable domain in full, with the rest retrieved from reference TRBV5-1 and TRBJ2-7, is KAGVTQTPRYLIKTRGQQVTLSCSPISGHRSVSWYQQTPGQGLQFLFEYFSETQRNKGNFPGRFSGRQFSNSRSEMNVSTLELGDSALYLCASSLEVDSPYEQYFGPGTRLTVT.

This chain joins TRBV2 and TRBJ1-6, with a tentative D call TRBD1 (5 bases). CDR3 length: 13 amino acids. With 6 bases removed from V and 6 bases from J, the gap between germline ends came to 9 bases. CDR1 and CDR2 from the germline V gene are SNHLY and FYNNEI. CDR3 DNA sequence: TGTGCCAGCAGAGCTGACAGTAATTCACCCCTCCACTTT. Protein product: CASRADSNSPLHF.

This clone appeared a single time. This chain joins TRBV18 and TRBJ1-1; perhaps TRBD1 as D (5 bases). Germline values: CDR1 KGHSH, CDR2 LQKENI. The CDR3 runs 15 residues. Trimming cost V 3 bases and J 6 bases, with 17 bases left between them. CDR3 DNA sequence: TGTGCCAGCTCACCGTGGACCGGGGGGGTAGCTGAAGCTTTCTTT. Translated: CASSPWTGGVAEAFF.

The rearrangement uses TRBV5-6 and TRBJ2-1; 8 bases agree with TRBD2. The CDR3 covers 16 residues. Germline-derived CDR1 and CDR2 are SGHDT and YYEEEE. With 1 base clipped from V and 3 bases from J, the junction kept 6 bases outside the gene matches. Written as DNA, the CDR3 is TGTGCCAGCAGCTTGAAGAGCCGGGGGGGCTACAATGAGCAGTTCTTC. Its protein product is CASSLKSRGGYNEQFF.

The rearrangement joins TRBV4-2 to TRBJ2-1, with 12 bases fitting TRBD2. V was pared by 5 bases and J by 4 bases, with 3 bases of the junction left unmatched. This CDR3 region has 15 residues. The V gene's germline CDR1 is LGHNA and CDR2 YNFKEQ. The CDR3 spells CASSATSGGYNEQFF. In nucleotides, the CDR3 is TGTGCCAGCAGCGCGACTAGCGGGGGTTACAATGAGCAGTTCTTC.

The chain joins TRBV9 to TRBJ2-5, with 13 bases fitting TRBD2. Trimming cost V 0 bases and J 4 bases; bases outside gene matches: 0. This CDR3 region has 15 residues. The germline V gene encodes CDR1 SGDLS and CDR2 YYNGEE. DNA of the CDR3: TGTGCCAGCAGCGTAGGGACTAGCGGGGGAGAGACCCAGTACTTC. Protein product: CASSVGTSGGETQYF. Based on the CDR3 plus reference TRBV9 and TRBJ2-5, the full variable domain is DSGVTQTPKHLITATGQRVTLRCSPRSGDLSVYWYQQSLDQGLQFLIQYYNGEERAKGNILERFSAQQFPDLHSELNLSSLELGDSALYFCASSVGTSGGETQYFGPGTRLLVL.